The entry below gives a single T cell receptor beta chain sequence along with its context. This clonotype has at least ten counts. Which antigen it targets is not known. No much larger clone is present one base from it, and per-base qualities are unavailable. These data originate in a study of regulatory T cells in long-lasting Graves disease (dated by TCRdb to about 2021). In terms of the full investigation: Antithyroid drugs had been taken for less than 3 months by newly diagnosed Graves' disease patients. This study used TCR sequencing and RNA sequencing of peripheral blood to compare persistent Graves' disease patients against newly diagnosed Graves' disease patients. The study was registered as a clinical trial and conducted in China. TCR sequencing covered around 13 persistent and approximately 20 newly diagnosed Graves' disease patients, about 35 samples in total. What the study reported, not specific to this receptor: Persistent patients shared more public clonotypes among themselves (around 3,000) than newly diagnosed patients did (about 1,000). Only the TCR beta chain was sequenced and analyzed. Peripheral blood alone was examined, since thyroid tissue, which constituted the primary lesion, could not be accessed. Compared with newly diagnosed patients, persistent Graves' disease patients had lower TCR Shannon entropy and fewer highly expanded clones, which suggests clonal expansion. The authors acknowledged the small sample size as a limitation that may reduce accuracy. TRBV28, TRBJ1-2 and TRBJ2-5 were preferentially used in persistent disease, while TRBV20-1 and TRBJ2-1 were favored in newly diagnosed disease.

V drops 8 bases and J drops 0 bases, leaving 10 bases in between. Including the terminal cysteine and phenylalanine, the CDR3 comprises 13 residues. The entry retains the CDR3 DNA only, 39 bases that are in frame from base 1. According to the germline V gene, CDR1 reads SNHLY and CDR2 reads FYNNEI. Receptors were amplified or captured by multiplex PCR. The sample was run on an Illumina HiSeq 4000. iRepertoire HTBI primers and Arm-PCR amplification of CDR3 regions were used to construct TCR beta libraries. Before sequencing, the PCR products underwent gel purification. The original methods were these. Across samples, around 58 TRBV and 13 to 15 TRBJ segments were identified and used for gene usage analysis of CDR3 amino acid clonotypes. COPE and FqMerger were used to merge the filtered high-quality paired reads into contigs. BLAST was used to align contigs to the IMGT TRBV, TRBD and TRBJ reference genes, and CDR3 was defined following IMGT. Highly expanded clones were defined as clonotypes with a frequency above 0.1%. Shannon entropy was used to measure repertoire diversity, and the Gini coefficient was used to measure V-J evenness. A clonotype was considered public if more than one individual shared it. TCRdb ran its own pipeline on the public reads, namely fastp trimming at Q25 and MiXCR clone calling, and kept in-frame beta chains. For every CDR3 protein sequence, its rows merge into one entry that carries the most common genes and DNA. These V and J calls derive from TCRdb rather than the authors' analysis. This sample comprises about 440,000 distinct CDR3 sequences, about 15% of them detected only once. 16% of the sample comes from the top ten.

The intended sense of this specimen's time point label: newly diagnosed GD, antithyroid drugs for less than 3 months. For both TCR sequencing and RNA sequencing, RNA was extracted from PBMCs using TRIzol. Graves' disease was diagnosed according to American Thyroid Association guidelines. The patients came from an endocrinology department in Xi'an, China. Each patient gave 9 to 10 milliliters of peripheral blood, collected in an EDTA anticoagulant tube. Ficoll Paque Plus density gradient separation was used to isolate PBMCs, and no further T cell sorting was done. An Agilent 2100 Bioanalyzer and agarose gel were used to check RNA quality, and a NanoDrop 2000 was used to measure RNA concentration. These data were also filed under a second study, of T cells in Graves' hyperthyroidism and ophthalmopathy. From that second study: Graves' hyperthyroidism was defined as stable when no progression to ophthalmopathy occurred over 18 months of follow-up. The hyperthyroidism patients were between 18 and 65 years old and newly diagnosed, with a disease duration of less than 2 months. Patients with uncontrolled infections, other autoimmune diseases, pregnancy or lactation were excluded. Diagnoses were based on clinical symptoms, serum thyroxine and TRAb, thyroid ultrasound and orbital computed tomography. A first-round RT-PCR of the TCR CDR3 used the HTBI primer set with the Qiagen OneStep RT-PCR kit. Most expanded thyroid clonotypes (frequency above 0.001) were also detected in blood, a finding suggesting that blood repertoires may reflect thyroid immune responses. Ophthalmopathy was separated from stable hyperthyroidism by a 13 V-J signature model, with over 85% sensitivity and roughly 81% specificity obtained in cross-validation and 80%/75% obtained in testing. In validation, progression to ophthalmopathy was predicted by the model with more than 65% sensitivity and approximately 78% specificity, a median of about 6.8 months before onset. A discovery cohort of roughly 100 patients, roughly 45 with Graves' ophthalmopathy and about 58 with stable Graves' hyperthyroidism, was used to find distinguishing TCR V-J signatures. An independent validation cohort of some 18 hyperthyroidism patients and 17 patients who later progressed to ophthalmopathy tested prospective prediction of ophthalmopathy. For training and testing, the 95 to 100 patients in the discovery cohort were randomly divided in a 7:3 ratio. In roughly six Graves' hyperthyroidism patients, the study also compared T-cell repertoires from thyroid tissue with T-cell repertoires from blood. Once sampling was done, hyperthyroidism patients were given methimazole at a starting dose of 30 mg daily, whereas ophthalmopathy patients were given high-dose intravenous methylprednisolone. The libraries were constructed in a second round of multiplex PCR and then size-selected and purified. Libraries were sequenced paired-end with 100 bp reads on an Illumina HiSeq2000. SOAPnuke was used to process the raw data, throwing out any read that contained adapters or uncalled bases, had a mean Phred below 15, or lacked an exact constant-primer or identifier match. COPE v1.2.5 was used to merge high-quality paired reads, and clonotypes were defined as unique nucleotide sequences. Clonotypes were aligned to IMGT TRBV, TRBD and TRBJ reference segments using MiTCR v1.1. The analysis included only V-J combinations with a frequency above 0.0001, which together covered around 99% of the repertoires. The TCS score was defined as F50 (clonal expansion) divided by E x V (chaos), with BLOSUM62-based TCRdist calculated between CDR3 peptides within each V-J. Welch's t-statistics and random forest reduced around 520 V-J features to roughly 13, which were used in a naive Bayes classifier (R e1071). No statistical method was used to set the sample size in advance, and investigators knew the group allocation. The paper reports TCR Vbeta CDR3 sequencing of 140 or so peripheral blood samples: 43 ophthalmopathy, 75 to 80 hyperthyroidism and some 17 progressor patients.

The sequence joins TRBV2 to TRBJ1-1, with the D segment identity uncertain. The source is a woman between 25 and 40 years old with Graves disease. Donor details come from another sample of the same person, matched by shared clones. The sample here was peripheral blood mononuclear cells (PBMCs), taken at new diagnosis, from a patient treated with antithyroid drugs. This receptor has the CDR3 CASAIGMNTEAFF. The sequence in DNA is TGTGCCAGCGCTATAGGGATGAACACTGAAGCTTTCTTT. Here the CDR3 is joined to the reference TRBV2 and TRBJ1-1 genes, and the full variable domain is: EPEVTQTPSHQVTQMGQEVILRCVPISNHLYFYWYRQILGQKVEFLVSFYNNEISEKSEIFDDQFSVERPDGSNFTLKIRSTKLEDSAMYFCASAIGMNTEAFFGQGTRLTVV.